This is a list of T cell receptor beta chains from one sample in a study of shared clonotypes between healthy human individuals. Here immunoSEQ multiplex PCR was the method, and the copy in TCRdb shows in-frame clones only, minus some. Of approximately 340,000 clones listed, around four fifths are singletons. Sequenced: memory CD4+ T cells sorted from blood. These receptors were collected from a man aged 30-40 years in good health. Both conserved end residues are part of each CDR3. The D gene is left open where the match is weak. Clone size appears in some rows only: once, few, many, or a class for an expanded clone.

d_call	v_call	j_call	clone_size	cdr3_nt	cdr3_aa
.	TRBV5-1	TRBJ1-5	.	TGCGCCAGCAGCTTGGATGGAGGAGATCAGCCCCAGCATTTT	CASSLDGGDQPQHF
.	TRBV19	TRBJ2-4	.	TGTGCCAGTAGTACCCGCCAGTCGGGGGCGTCCGCTTTAGCCAAAAACATTCAGTACTTC	CASSTRQSGASALAKNIQYF
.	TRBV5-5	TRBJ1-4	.	TGTGCCAGCTCTGTGCTTAACAGTGCTAATGAAAAACTGTTTTTT	CASSVLNSANEKLFF
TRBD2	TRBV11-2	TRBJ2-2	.	TGTGCCAGCAGCTCTCGACTAGCGGGAGGCGGCACCGGGGAGCTGTTTTTT	CASSSRLAGGGTGELFF
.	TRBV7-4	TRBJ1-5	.	TGTGCCAGCAGCTCATCAGGGGTGAGCAATCAGCCCCAGCATTTT	CASSSSGVSNQPQHF
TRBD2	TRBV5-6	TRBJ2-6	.	TGTGCCAGCAGGGACTTAGCGGGTCCCGGCTCTGGGGCCAACGTCCTGACTTTC	CASRDLAGPGSGANVLTF
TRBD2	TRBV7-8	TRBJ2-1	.	TGTGCCAGCAGCACTCGACTAGCGCGGTCCTACAATGAGCAGTTCTTC	CASSTRLARSYNEQFF
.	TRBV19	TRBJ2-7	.	TGTGCCAGTAGTATTAGGGCTACCCTCTCCTACGAGCAGTACTTC	CASSIRATLSYEQYF
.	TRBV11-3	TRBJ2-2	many	TGTGCCAGCAGCTTTCGCGGGACACTGAACACCGGGGAGCTGTTTTTT	CASSFRGTLNTGELFF
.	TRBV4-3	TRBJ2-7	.	TGCGCCAGCAGCCAGGAGCGGTATCCGACCTACGAGCAGTACTTC	CASSQERYPTYEQYF
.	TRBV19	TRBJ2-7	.	TGTGCCAGTAGTATTGGGGGACCCGGGCTTTATCGCGAGCAGTACTTC	CASSIGGPGLYREQYF
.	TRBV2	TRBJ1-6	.	TGTGCCAGCAAGCAGGGGCACGCAGGGAATTCACCCCTCCACTTT	CASKQGHAGNSPLHF
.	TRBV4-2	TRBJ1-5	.	TGTGCCAGCAGCCTAGAAGATCAGGGGAGTCAGCCCCAGCATTTT	CASSLEDQGSQPQHF
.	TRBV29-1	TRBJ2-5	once	TGCAGCGTAGAACGGGACGGGAGATTTTCCCAGTACTTC	CSVERDGRFSQYF
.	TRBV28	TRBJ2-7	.	TGTGCCAGCAGTCAGGCGGTGGGAGTATACGAGCAGTACTTC	CASSQAVGVYEQYF
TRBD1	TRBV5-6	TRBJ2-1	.	TGTGCCAGCAGCTTGCTAGACAGGGGACTCTACAATGAGCAGTTCTTC	CASSLLDRGLYNEQFF
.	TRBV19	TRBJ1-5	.	TGTGCCAGTAGTATTCCTGGGTATCAGCCCCAGCATTTT	CASSIPGYQPQHF
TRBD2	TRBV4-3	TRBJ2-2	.	TGCGCCAGCAGCCAAGATGGGGGGGTTACCGGGGAGCTGTTTTTT	CASSQDGGVTGELFF
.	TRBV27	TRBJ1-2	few	TGTGCCAGCAGTTTATCGGGACTCTACTATGGCTACACCTTC	CASSLSGLYYGYTF
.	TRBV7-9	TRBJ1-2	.	TGTGCCAGCAGCTGGGGGACCGTTAACTATGGCTACACCTTC	CASSWGTVNYGYTF
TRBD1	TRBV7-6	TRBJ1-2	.	TGTGCCAGCAGCTTAGGGACAGGGTCTGGCTACACCTTC	CASSLGTGSGYTF
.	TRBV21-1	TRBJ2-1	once	TGTGCCAGCAGCGTCCCGGGGGGGGCTAAGGAGCGGACTAGCGTCTACAATGAGCAGTTCTTC	CASSVPGGAKERTSVYNEQFF
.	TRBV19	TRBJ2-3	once	TGTGCCAGTAGTTCGGGGGCAGATACGCAGTATTTT	CASSSGADTQYF
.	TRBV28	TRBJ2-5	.	TGTGCCAGCAGACTTAGGCGGGGGCTTAAAGAGACCCAGTACTTC	CASRLRRGLKETQYF
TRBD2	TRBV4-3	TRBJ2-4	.	TGCGCCAGCAGCCGGCACTCACAAGCGGGAGTGGATAGGGCCAAAAACATTCAGTACTTC	CASSRHSQAGVDRAKNIQYF
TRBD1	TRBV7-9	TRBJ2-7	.	TGTGCCAGCAGCTTAGGAGGGACAGCAATCGAGCAGTACTTC	CASSLGGTAIEQYF
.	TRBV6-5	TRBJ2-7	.	TGTGCCAGCAGTCGGGACGTTATCTCCTACGAGCAGTACTTC	CASSRDVISYEQYF
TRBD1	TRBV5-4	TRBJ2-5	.	TGTGCCAGCAGCTCCAAGGGGGCTCAGGAGACCCAGTACTTC	CASSSKGAQETQYF
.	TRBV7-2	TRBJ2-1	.	TGTGCCAGCAGCCGACGCGCGGCCTACAATGAGCAGTTCTTC	CASSRRAAYNEQFF
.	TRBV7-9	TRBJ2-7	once	TGTGCCAGCAGCCGGACAGATTACGAGCAGTACTTC	CASSRTDYEQYF
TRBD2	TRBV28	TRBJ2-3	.	TGTGCCAGCAGTTTAGGCGGGAGTCCAGTCACAGATACGCAGTATTTT	CASSLGGSPVTDTQYF
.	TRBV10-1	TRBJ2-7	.	TGCGCCAGCAGTGATAACACCAGGTACCACGAGCAGTACTTC	CASSDNTRYHEQYF
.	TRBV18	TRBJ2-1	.	TGTGCCAGCTCACCACTGTCGCAGGTGTCCTACAATGAGCAGTTCTTC	CASSPLSQVSYNEQFF
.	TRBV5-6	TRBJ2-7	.	TGTGCCAGCAGCTCCCCGGGCCACGAGCAGTACTTC	CASSSPGHEQYF
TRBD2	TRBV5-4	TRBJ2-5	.	TGTGCCAGCAGCCAAGGACTAGCGGGCCGCGAAGAGACCCAGTACTTC	CASSQGLAGREETQYF
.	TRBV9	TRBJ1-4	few	TGTGCCAGCACCCCCGGCGTTACAACTAATGAAAAACTGTTTTTT	CASTPGVTTNEKLFF
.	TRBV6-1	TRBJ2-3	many	TGTGCCAGCAGTGAAATGGGAACAGATACGCAGTATTTT	CASSEMGTDTQYF
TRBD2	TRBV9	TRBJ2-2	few	TGTGCCAGCAGCCCCGGACTAGCCGGGGAGCTGTTTTTT	CASSPGLAGELFF
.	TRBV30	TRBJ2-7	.	TGTGCCTGGGGACGAGGGGTAACTCCCTACGAGCAGTACTTC	CAWGRGVTPYEQYF
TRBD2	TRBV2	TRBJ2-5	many	TGTGCCAGCAGTGCGGGACTAGCGAGCGGGACCCAGTACTTC	CASSAGLASGTQYF
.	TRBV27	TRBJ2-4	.	TGTGCCAGCAGTTTATCGGCCCAAGCCGGGCAGGAAAACATTCAGTACTTC	CASSLSAQAGQENIQYF
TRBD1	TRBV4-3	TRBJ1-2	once	TGCGCCAGCAGCCAAGCTGAGGGGGCTGGCTACACCTTC	CASSQAEGAGYTF
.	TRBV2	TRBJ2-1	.	TGTGCCAGCAGGTCCCGAACTGGCGATGAGCAGTTCTTC	CASRSRTGDEQFF
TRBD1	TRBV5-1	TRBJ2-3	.	TGCGCCAGCAGCTTGGCGACAGGGGGCACAGATACGCAGTATTTT	CASSLATGGTDTQYF
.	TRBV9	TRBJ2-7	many	TGTGCCAGCAGCGTAGGCCCTATACTAGTCGACCGCCTGGAGGAGCAGTACTTC	CASSVGPILVDRLEEQYF
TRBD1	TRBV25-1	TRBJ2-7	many	TGTGCCAGCAGTACCCCGCCGGGACAGGGGGCCGAGCAGTACTTC	CASSTPPGQGAEQYF
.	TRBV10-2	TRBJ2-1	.	TGCGCCAGTGAGATAGCTGGCTCCTACAATGAGCAGTTCTTC	CASEIAGSYNEQFF
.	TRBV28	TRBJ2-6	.	TGTGCCAGTCAACTTGGGGTATCTGGGGCCAACGTCCTGACTTTC	CASQLGVSGANVLTF
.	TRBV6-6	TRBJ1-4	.	TGTGCCAGCAGTTACACCCCGTCCGAAAAACTGTTTTTT	CASSYTPSEKLFF
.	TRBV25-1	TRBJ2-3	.	TGTGCCAGCAGTGCACCAGGGGTAGGAGATACGCAGTATTTT	CASSAPGVGDTQYF
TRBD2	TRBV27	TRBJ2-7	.	TGTGCCAGCAGTTTCTCGACTAGCGGCACCTACGAGCAGTACTTC	CASSFSTSGTYEQYF
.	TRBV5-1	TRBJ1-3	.	TGCGCCAGCAGCCTGGCGTCCTCTGGAAACACCATATATTTT	CASSLASSGNTIYF
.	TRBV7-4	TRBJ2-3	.	TGTGCCAGCAGCTTAAGGTATACTAGCACAGATACGCAGTATTTT	CASSLRYTSTDTQYF
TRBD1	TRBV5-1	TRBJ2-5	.	TGCGCCAGCAGCTCCTGGGGACAGGGGGAAGAGACCCAGTACTTC	CASSSWGQGEETQYF
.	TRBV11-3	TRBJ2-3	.	TGTGCCAGCAGCCTTACTCCAGATACGCAGTATTTT	CASSLTPDTQYF
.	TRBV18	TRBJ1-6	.	TGTGCCAGCTCTCCAAATCAGGCGGTTAATTCACCCCTCCACTTT	CASSPNQAVNSPLHF
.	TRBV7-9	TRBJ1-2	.	TGTGCCAGCAGTCCGAGCAGATACTATGGCTACACCTTC	CASSPSRYYGYTF
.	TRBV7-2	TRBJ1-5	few	TGTGCCAGCAGTGCGGGGCAGCCGGGGGGTCAGCCCCAGCATTTT	CASSAGQPGGQPQHF
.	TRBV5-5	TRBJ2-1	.	TGTGCCAGCAGCTTCCCCGAGGTCCTAGCTTACAATGAGCAGTTCTTC	CASSFPEVLAYNEQFF